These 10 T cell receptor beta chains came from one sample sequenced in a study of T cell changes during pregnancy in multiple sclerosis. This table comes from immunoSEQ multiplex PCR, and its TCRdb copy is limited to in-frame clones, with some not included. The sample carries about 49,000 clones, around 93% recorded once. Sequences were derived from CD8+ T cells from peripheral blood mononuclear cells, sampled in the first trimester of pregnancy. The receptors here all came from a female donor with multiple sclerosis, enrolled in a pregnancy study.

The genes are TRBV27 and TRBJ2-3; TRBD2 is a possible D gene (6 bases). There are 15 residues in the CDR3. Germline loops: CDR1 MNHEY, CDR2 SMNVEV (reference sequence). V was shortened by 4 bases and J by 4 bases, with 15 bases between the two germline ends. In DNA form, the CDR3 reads TGTGCCAGCAGTTCGGCCGGGAGAGGTGCAGATACGCAGTATTTT. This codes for CASSSAGRGADTQYF.

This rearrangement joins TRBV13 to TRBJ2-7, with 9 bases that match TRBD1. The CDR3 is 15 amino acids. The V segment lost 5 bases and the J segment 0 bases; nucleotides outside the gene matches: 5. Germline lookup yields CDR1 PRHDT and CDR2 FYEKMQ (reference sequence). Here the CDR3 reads CASSGTGQSSYEQYF. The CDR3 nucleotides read TGTGCCAGCAGCGGGACAGGGCAGAGCTCCTACGAGCAGTACTTC.

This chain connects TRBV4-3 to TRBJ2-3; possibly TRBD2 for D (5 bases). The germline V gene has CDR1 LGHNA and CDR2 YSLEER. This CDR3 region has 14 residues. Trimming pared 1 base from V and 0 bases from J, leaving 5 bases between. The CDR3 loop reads CASSQGTSTDTQYF. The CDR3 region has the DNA TGCGCCAGCAGCCAAGGGACTAGCACAGATACGCAGTATTTT.

CDR3 region: CASSLFPGDEQFF. In DNA form, the CDR3 reads TGTGCCAGCAGCTTATTCCCCGGGGATGAGCAGTTCTTC. This chain connects TRBV7-3 to TRBJ2-1; D is possibly TRBD2 (5 bases). The germline V gene has CDR1 SGHTA and CDR2 FQGTGA. The CDR3 covers 13 residues. Trimming shortened V by 2 bases and J by 8 bases, and 10 bases separated the two germline ends.

Written as DNA, the CDR3 is TGCAGCGTTGAGGCTGCCCAAGACAGGGGCGGCTATGGCTACACCTTC. Encoded protein: CSVEAAQDRGGYGYTF. The rearrangement links TRBV29-1 to TRBJ1-2; TRBD1 aligns across 8 bases. Germline assignment: CDR1 SQVTM and CDR2 ANQGSEA. CDR3 length: 16 residues. V lost 3 bases and J lost 4; bases outside the gene matches: 13.

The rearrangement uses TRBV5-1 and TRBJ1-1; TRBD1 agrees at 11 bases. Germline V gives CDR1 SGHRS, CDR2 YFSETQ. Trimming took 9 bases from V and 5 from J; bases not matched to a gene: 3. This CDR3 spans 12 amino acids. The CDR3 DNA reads TGCGCCACTGGGACAGGGGGGACTGAAGCTTTCTTT. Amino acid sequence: CATGTGGTEAFF.

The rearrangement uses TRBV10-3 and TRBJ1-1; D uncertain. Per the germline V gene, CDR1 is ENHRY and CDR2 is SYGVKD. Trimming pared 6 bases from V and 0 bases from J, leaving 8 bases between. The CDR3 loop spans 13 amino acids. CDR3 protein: CAIRDLLNTEAFF. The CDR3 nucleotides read TGTGCCATCAGGGACTTACTGAACACTGAAGCTTTCTTT.

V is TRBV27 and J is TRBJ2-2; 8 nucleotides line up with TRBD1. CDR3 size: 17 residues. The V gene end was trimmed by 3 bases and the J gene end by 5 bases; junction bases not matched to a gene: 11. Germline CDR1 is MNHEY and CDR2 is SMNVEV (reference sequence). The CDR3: CASSLSAWTGHTGELFF. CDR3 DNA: TGTGCCAGCAGTTTGTCTGCTTGGACAGGGCATACCGGGGAGCTGTTTTTT.

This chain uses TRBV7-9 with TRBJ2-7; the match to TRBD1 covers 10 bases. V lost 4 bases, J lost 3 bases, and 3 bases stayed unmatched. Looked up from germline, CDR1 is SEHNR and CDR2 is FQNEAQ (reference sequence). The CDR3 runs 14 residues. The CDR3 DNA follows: TGTGCCAGCAGCTACCGGGACAGGGGCTACGAGCAGTACTTC. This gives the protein CASSYRDRGYEQYF.

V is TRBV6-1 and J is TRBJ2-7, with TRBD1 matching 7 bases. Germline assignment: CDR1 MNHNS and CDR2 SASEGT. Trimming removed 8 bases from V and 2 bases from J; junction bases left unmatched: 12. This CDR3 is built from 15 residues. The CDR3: CASRGGRRSPYEQYF. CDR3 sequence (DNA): TGTGCCAGCCGAGGGGGCCGGAGGTCCCCCTACGAGCAGTACTTC.